This T cell receptor beta chain is drawn from a study of control samples from healthy donors and cancer patients. The table came from immunoSEQ multiplex PCR; TCRdb's copy has only in-frame clones and leaves some out. The sample has some 95,000 clones; roughly 90% are singletons. Trimming cost V 1 base and J 3 bases, with 16 bases left between them. This CDR3 is built from 17 residues. The germline CDR1 and CDR2 sequences are SGDLS and YYNGEE. V and J are TRBV9 and TRBJ2-2; D might be TRBD2 (6 bases). The TCR comes from a human donor in good health. The donor label of this sample is uncertain. Sequenced: blood. The CDR3 sequence: CASSVQRVGGDTGELFF. For the CDR3, the DNA is TGTGCCAGCAGCGTACAGAGGGTTGGAGGGGACACCGGGGAGCTGTTTTTT.